This passage covers 7 T cell receptor beta chains from one sample sequenced in a study of T cell changes during pregnancy in multiple sclerosis. TCRdb's copy holds only in-frame clones and misses some; the assay was immunoSEQ multiplex PCR. This table has around 80,000 clones, roughly 94% appearing once. Here the sequenced sample was peripheral blood, taken before pregnancy. Every receptor here comes from a female donor with multiple sclerosis, enrolled in a pregnancy study.

The chain uses TRBV6-1 and TRBJ2-2, with 10 bases fitting TRBD2. The trim removed 6 bases at V and 6 bases at J, leaving 7 bases unmatched. The CDR3 sequence is 15 residues long. CDR1 and CDR2 (germline): MNHNS, SASEGT. In DNA, the CDR3 is TGTGCCAGCAGGTTAGCGGGAGGTTCGGCCGGGGAGCTGTTTTTT. Translation gives CASRLAGGSAGELFF.

The chain has TRBV27 and TRBJ1-2, with 7 nucleotides matching TRBD1. CDR1 is MNHEY and CDR2 is SMNVEV in the germline V gene (reference sequence). The V gene end was trimmed by 5 bases and the J gene end by 5 bases; junction bases not matched to a gene: 8. The CDR3 consists of 14 residues. Here the CDR3 reads CASSPGTVLYGYTF. The CDR3 nucleotides are TGTGCCAGCAGTCCCGGGACAGTCCTTTATGGCTACACCTTC.

The chain employs TRBV4-3 and TRBJ1-2; maybe TRBD1 (5 bases). The CDR3 is made up of 16 amino acids. Germline V gene lookup returns CDR1 LGHNA and CDR2 YSLEER. The V and J ends lost 1 base and 3 bases respectively, with 15 bases between them. The CDR3 reads CASSQGGIGVDYGYTF. The DNA for the CDR3 is TGCGCCAGCAGCCAAGGCGGGATAGGGGTGGACTATGGCTACACCTTC.

The chain couples TRBV2 to TRBJ2-7; 8 positions agree with TRBD2. J gave up 1 base and V 2 bases, and 4 bases lay outside the gene matches. Germline V gene lookup returns CDR1 SNHLY and CDR2 FYNNEI. The CDR3 has 15 residues. The CDR3 bases are TGTGCCAGCAGTGAAACAGCGGGAGCGTCCTACGAGCAGTACTTC. Protein sequence: CASSETAGASYEQYF.

This clone was seen once. The chain links TRBV7-2 to TRBJ1-5; 8 nucleotides agree with TRBD1. CDR1 is SGHTA, CDR2 FQGNSA, per germline. The CDR3 extends over 16 amino acids. V gave up 1 base and J gave up 6 bases; unmatched junction bases: 8. CDR3 DNA sequence: TGTGCCAGCAGCTTAGGGGGGACAGGTCAATTTCAGCCCCAGCATTTT. It translates to CASSLGGTGQFQPQHF.

The V and J genes are TRBV23-1 and TRBJ2-7; D is perhaps TRBD1 (6 bases). TRBV23-1 is placed among ORFs of uncertain function. V lost 2 bases and J 2 bases, leaving 16 bases between the germline ends. The CDR3 extends over 16 amino acids. The CDR3: CASSQRGGRVPYEQYF. CDR3 DNA sequence: TGCGCCAGCAGTCAACGAGGGGGTAGGGTACCCTACGAGCAGTACTTC.

This clone was picked up one time. At one end, the junction sequence differs from germline, possibly due to a read error. V and J are TRBV10-3 and TRBJ2-7; tentative D call: TRBD1 (8 bases). CDR3 length: 13 amino acids. Germline V gene lookup returns CDR1 ENHRY and CDR2 SYGVKD. As DNA, the CDR3 is TGTGCCATCAGTGGCACCCCGACAGGGGAGGGAGTCTTC. Translated: CAISGTPTGEGVF.